Each of the 9 T cell receptor beta chains below was sequenced from the same sample in a study of T cell repertoires in cytomegalovirus infection. Their antigens are not known. Each CDR3 protein is one row after TCRdb ran MiXCR on the reads. Seen here are approximately 390,000 distinct CDR3 sequences, nearly 35% observed once, and the top ten hold less than 15%. The source material was cultured PBMCs, sampled from culture after CMV antigen stimulation. The receptors originated from a human donor in good health (CMV status not recorded). Some clones in this sample may be carry-over from other donors' samples.

The chain combines TRBV6-2 or TRBV6-3 with TRBJ2-2; D not certain. The CDR3 runs to 16 residues. The germline V gene encodes CDR1 MNHEY and CDR2 SVGEGT. V lost 2 bases to trimming and J lost 3 bases, with 13 bases between them. The CDR3 nucleotides read TGTGCCAGCAGTTACACTGACCTGGGGTACACCGGGGAGCTGTTTTTT. This sequence encodes CASSYTDLGYTGELFF.

The V gene is TRBV11-3, the J gene TRBJ2-3, with D perhaps matching TRBD1 or TRBD2 (5 bases each). Germline assignment: CDR1 SGHNT and CDR2 YENEEA. V shed 3 bases and J shed 2 bases, with 9 bases lying between them. There are 14 residues in the CDR3. In nucleotides, the CDR3 is TGTGCCAGCAGCTTCCCGGGGCCCACAGATACGCAGTATTTT. This gives the protein CASSFPGPTDTQYF.

The chain is built from TRBV6-2 or TRBV6-3 and TRBJ2-7; 10 bases agree with TRBD1. Trimming took 2 bases from V and 3 from J; bases not matched to a gene: 4. The CDR3 contains 15 residues. CDR1 and CDR2 from the germline V gene are MNHEY and SVGEGT. In nucleotides, the CDR3 is TGTGCCAGCAGTTACGGGGGACAGGGGAGCTACGAGCAGTACTTC. This encodes CASSYGGQGSYEQYF.

In its sample, this clonotype was seen a few times. This chain connects TRBV19 to TRBJ1-1; TRBD1 matches 7 bases. Germline assignment: CDR1 LNHDA and CDR2 SQIVND (reference sequence). The CDR3 is 15 amino acids. The ends lost 5 bases at V and 4 bases at J; junction bases unmatched: 10. CDR3 protein: CASSEQGTVSTEAFF. The CDR3 DNA sequence: TGTGCCAGTAGTGAACAGGGGACGGTTTCCACTGAAGCTTTCTTT.

The chain recombines TRBV6-5 with TRBJ2-3; 7 bases are a match to TRBD1. The germline V gene encodes CDR1 MNHEY and CDR2 SVGAGI. This CDR3 has 14 residues. V was pared by 6 bases and J by 4 bases, with 7 bases of the junction left unmatched. CDR3 protein: CASSKTGVADTQYF. The CDR3, as DNA: TGTGCCAGCAGCAAAACAGGGGTGGCAGATACGCAGTATTTT.

This clonotype was counted at least ten times. The genes are TRBV6-2 or TRBV6-3 and TRBJ2-1; the D gene is possibly TRBD2 (6 bases). Trimming left V 0 bases short and J 6 bases short, with 12 bases between. This CDR3 has 15 residues. Germline-derived CDR1 and CDR2 are MNHEY and SVGEGT. The CDR3 is CASSYSIRGGNEQFF. The CDR3 DNA reads as TGTGCCAGCAGTTACTCGATCCGGGGAGGCAATGAGCAGTTCTTC.

Only a few counts were recorded for this clonotype. The chain combines TRBV7-2 with TRBJ2-7; D may match TRBD1 or TRBD2 (5 bases each). V lost 4 bases and J 4 bases, leaving 11 bases between the germline ends. The CDR3 is made up of 13 amino acids. CDR1 SGHTA and CDR2 FQGNSA come from the germline V gene. DNA of the CDR3: TGTGCCAGCAGCTCCCAGGGAGTGTACGAGCAGTACTTC. This gives the protein CASSSQGVYEQYF.

This clonotype was seen more than once but under ten times. V usage is TRBV27 and J usage is TRBJ2-7, with TRBD2 identical over 7 bases. Germline lookup yields CDR1 MNHEY and CDR2 SMNVEV (reference sequence). V dropped 3 bases and J dropped 2; count of bases not matched to a gene: 10. The CDR3 totals 16 residues. The CDR3 region has the DNA TGTGCCAGCAGTTTGACGGTTGGCGGGGGACCCTACGAGCAGTACTTC. Protein sequence: CASSLTVGGGPYEQYF.

This clonotype was counted a few times. J is TRBJ1-2 and V is TRBV4-1, with unresolved D. Trimming removed 0 bases at V and 5 bases at J, with 7 bases between. CDR3 length: 13 residues. Germline-derived CDR1 and CDR2 are MGHRA and YSYEKL. The CDR3 sequence is CASSQDRQYGYTF. CDR3 DNA: TGCGCCAGCAGCCAAGATAGACAATATGGCTACACCTTC.